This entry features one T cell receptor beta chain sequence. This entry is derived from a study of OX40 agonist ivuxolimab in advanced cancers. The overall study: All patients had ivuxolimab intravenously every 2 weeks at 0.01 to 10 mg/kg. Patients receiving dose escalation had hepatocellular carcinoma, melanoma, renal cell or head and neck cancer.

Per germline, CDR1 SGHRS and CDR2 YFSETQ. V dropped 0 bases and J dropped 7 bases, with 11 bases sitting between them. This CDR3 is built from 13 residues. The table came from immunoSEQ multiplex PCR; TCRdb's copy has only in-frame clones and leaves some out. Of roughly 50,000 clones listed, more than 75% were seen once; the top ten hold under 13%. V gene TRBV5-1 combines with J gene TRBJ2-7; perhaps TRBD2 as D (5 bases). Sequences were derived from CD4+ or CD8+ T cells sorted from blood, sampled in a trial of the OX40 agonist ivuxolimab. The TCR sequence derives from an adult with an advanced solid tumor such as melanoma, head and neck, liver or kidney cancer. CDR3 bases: TGCGCCAGCAGCTTGGCCGAAGGAGGAGAGCAGTACTTC. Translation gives CASSLAEGGEQYF.